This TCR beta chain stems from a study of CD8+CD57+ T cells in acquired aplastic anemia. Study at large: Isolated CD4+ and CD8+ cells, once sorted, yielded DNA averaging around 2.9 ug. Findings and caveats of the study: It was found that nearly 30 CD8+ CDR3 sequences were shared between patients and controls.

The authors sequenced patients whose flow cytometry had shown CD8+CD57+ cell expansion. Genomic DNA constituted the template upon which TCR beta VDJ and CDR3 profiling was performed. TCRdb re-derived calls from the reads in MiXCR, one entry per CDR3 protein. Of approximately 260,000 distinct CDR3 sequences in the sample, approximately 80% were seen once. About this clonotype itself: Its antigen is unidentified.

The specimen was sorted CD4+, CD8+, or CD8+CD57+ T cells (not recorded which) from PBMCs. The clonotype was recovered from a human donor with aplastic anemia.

The CDR3 sequence is CASSVSGSYNEQFF. In DNA, the CDR3 is TGCGCCAGCAGTGTAAGCGGCTCCTACAATGAGCAGTTCTTC. The chain links TRBV10-1 to TRBJ2-1, with D possibly TRBD2 on 5 matching bases. Germline V gene lookup returns CDR1 WNHNN and CDR2 SYGVQD (reference sequence). V shed 4 bases and J shed 0 bases, with 7 bases lying between them. The CDR3 is 14 amino acids.